Only a few counts were recorded for the clone carrying this T cell receptor (beta chain). The target antigen is unknown. RNA transcripts provided the template for amplifying TCR beta CDR3 regions. HTBI-primed RT-PCR formed the first round, and a multiplex PCR formed the second. MiXCR was run by TCRdb on the multiplex PCR reads, yielding one entry per CDR3 protein. Of 650,000 to 900,000 distinct CDR3 sequences listed, 40% are singletons. The record originates from a study of Graves' ophthalmopathy and Graves' hyperthyroidism. Germline loops: CDR1 SGHDN, CDR2 FVKESK. The CDR3 is 13 amino acids. Trimming shortened V by 4 bases and J by 0 bases, and 6 bases separated the two germline ends. General observations from the study: Among expanded thyroid clonotypes above 0.001 frequency, most also occurred in blood.

The diagnosis was founded upon clinical symptoms, serum thyroxine, TRAb, thyroid ultrasound and orbital computed tomography. PBMCs had their origin in fresh peripheral blood (about 10 ml). The rearrangement links TRBV14 to TRBJ1-2; D may be TRBD1 (5 bases). The sequencing sample was made of peripheral blood. This TCR derives from an adult man with Graves' ophthalmopathy. CDR3 in DNA: TGTGCCAGCAGCCGGACATCTAACTATGGCTACACCTTC. It codes for CASSRTSNYGYTF.